This TCR beta chain appears in the sequencing data of a study of cytomegalovirus exposure and HLA in healthy donors. Background on the study: Assignment to the Caucasian-associated ancestry cluster applied to approximately 80% of the approximately 360 genotyped donors. Study-wide points: TCR beta chains numbering more than 150 were designated cytomegalovirus-associated. A later analysis reportedly found fewer N-insertions in an Asian-associated ancestry cluster than the approximately 730-donor mean.

In the case of this clone: Its antigen is not known.

CDR1 and CDR2 (germline): SGHNT, YENEEA. After removal of 5 bases from V and 8 bases from J, the junction contained 10 bases not matched to a gene. This CDR3 is 16 amino acids long. A multiplex PCR was run with 60 Vbeta primers and 13 Jbeta primers. Original processing notes: As a later analysis found, there were approximately 80 million unique TCR beta chains, of which 8.5 million to 13 million were shared. Sequencing used immunoSEQ multiplex PCR; TCRdb keeps in-frame clones, though not all of them. V and J calls and clone size are those listed in that table; D and trimming were worked out from the DNA. Found here are around 150,000 clones, around 79% of them singletons; the top ten hold about 0.66%.

The TCR originated in a male donor in good health and CMV-seronegative. Sequencing was done on a sample of PBMCs. The V call is TRBV11-3, the J call TRBJ2-2; 11 bases agree with TRBD1. The CDR3 region has the DNA TGTGCCAGCAGCATTAACGGACAGGGGGCTTTGGGGGAGCTGTTTTTT. It yields the protein CASSINGQGALGELFF.